The clone carrying this TCR beta chain was seen only a few times. These data belong to a study of blood T cell repertoires in COVID-19. Study-wide context: From the United States, Italy and Spain came samples of acute and convalescent COVID-19. The cDNA or gDNA used as material had been derived from T cells, B-cell-depleted T cells, or PBMCs.

Germline loops: CDR1 SEHNR, CDR2 FQNEAQ (reference sequence). Trimming took 2 bases from V and 1 from J; bases not matched to a gene: 5. The CDR3 is made up of 16 amino acids. In the study's own analysis: Scientists estimated how many nucleated cells there were by amplifying reference gene primers. Clones were read by immunoSEQ multiplex PCR, and TCRdb kept only the in-frame ones, dropping some. V and J calls and clone size are as listed in that table; D and trimming were resolved from the DNA. The sample lists 300,000 to 450,000 clones; 85% were seen once. The specimen sequenced was peripheral blood. J is TRBJ2-3 and V is TRBV7-9; 8 bases are shared with TRBD1. The TCR originated in a woman younger than 30 with acute or convalescent COVID-19. The CDR3 DNA sequence: TGTGCCAGCAGCTTATGGACAGGGAGAGGCACAGATACGCAGTATTTT. It encodes CASSLWTGRGTDTQYF. Full variable domain (rest looked up from reference TRBV7-9 and TRBJ2-3): DTGVSQNPRHKITKRGQNVTFRCDPISEHNRLYWYRQTLGQGPEFLTYFQNEAQLEKSRLLSDRFSAERPKGSFSTLEIQRTEQGDSAMYLCASSLWTGRGTDTQYFGPGTRLTVL.